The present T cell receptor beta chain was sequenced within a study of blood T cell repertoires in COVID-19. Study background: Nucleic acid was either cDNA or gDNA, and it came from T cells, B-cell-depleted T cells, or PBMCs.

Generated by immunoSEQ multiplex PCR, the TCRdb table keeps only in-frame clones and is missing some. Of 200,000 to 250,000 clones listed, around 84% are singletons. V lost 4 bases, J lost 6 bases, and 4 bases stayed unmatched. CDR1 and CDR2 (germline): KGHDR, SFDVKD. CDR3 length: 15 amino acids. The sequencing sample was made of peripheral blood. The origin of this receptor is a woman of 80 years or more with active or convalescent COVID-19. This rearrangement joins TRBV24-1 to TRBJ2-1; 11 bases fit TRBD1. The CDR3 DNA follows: TGTGCCACCAGTGACCGGGACAGGGGGAGCAATGAGCAGTTCTTC. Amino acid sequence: CATSDRDRGSNEQFF.